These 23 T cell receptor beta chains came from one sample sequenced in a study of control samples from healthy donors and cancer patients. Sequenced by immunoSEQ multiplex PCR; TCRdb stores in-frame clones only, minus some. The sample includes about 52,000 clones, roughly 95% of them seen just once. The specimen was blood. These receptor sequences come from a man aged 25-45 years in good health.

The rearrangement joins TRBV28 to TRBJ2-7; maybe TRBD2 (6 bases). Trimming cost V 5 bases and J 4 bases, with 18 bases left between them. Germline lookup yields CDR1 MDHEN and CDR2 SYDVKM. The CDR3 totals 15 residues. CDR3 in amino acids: CASSPPLHGGYEQYF. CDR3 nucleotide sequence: TGTGCCAGCAGTCCCCCTTTGCATGGGGGGTACGAGCAGTACTTC.

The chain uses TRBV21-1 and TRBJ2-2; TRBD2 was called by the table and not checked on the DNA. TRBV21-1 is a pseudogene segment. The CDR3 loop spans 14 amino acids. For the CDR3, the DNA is TGTGCCAGCAGTCCAGCGGGGGACACCGGGGAGCTGTTTTTT. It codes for CASSPAGDTGELFF.

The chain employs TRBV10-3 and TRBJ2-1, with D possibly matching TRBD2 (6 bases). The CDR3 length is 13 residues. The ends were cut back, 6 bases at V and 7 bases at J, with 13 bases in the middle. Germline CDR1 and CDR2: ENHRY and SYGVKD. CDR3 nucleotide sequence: TGTGCCATCAGGGAAGGAGGGGAAAATGAGCAGTTCTTC. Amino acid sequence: CAIREGGENEQFF.

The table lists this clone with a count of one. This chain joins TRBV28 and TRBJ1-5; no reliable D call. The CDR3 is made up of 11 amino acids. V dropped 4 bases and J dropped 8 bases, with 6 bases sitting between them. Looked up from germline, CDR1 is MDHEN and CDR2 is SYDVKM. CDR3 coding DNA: TGTGCCAGCAGTTCGGATGAGCCCCAGCATTTT. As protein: CASSSDEPQHF.

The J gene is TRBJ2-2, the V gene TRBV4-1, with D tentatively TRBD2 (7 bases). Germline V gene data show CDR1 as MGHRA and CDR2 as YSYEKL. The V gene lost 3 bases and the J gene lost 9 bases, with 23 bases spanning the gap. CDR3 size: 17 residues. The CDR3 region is CASSHAYLGAGARELFF. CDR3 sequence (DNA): TGCGCCAGCAGCCATGCTTACCTGGGGGCGGGAGCAAGGGAGCTGTTTTTT.

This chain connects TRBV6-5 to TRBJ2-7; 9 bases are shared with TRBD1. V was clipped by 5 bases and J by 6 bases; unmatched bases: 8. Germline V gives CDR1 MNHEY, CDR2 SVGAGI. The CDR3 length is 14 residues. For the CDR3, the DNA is TGTGCCAGCAGTAACCCGACAGGGGGGACCGAGCAGTACTTC. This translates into CASSNPTGGTEQYF.

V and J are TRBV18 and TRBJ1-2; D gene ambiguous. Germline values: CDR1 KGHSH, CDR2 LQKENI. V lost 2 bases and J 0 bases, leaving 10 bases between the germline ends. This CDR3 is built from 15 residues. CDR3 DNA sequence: TGTGCCAGCTCACCATCAAAGGAGGCTAACTATGGCTACACCTTC. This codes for CASSPSKEANYGYTF.

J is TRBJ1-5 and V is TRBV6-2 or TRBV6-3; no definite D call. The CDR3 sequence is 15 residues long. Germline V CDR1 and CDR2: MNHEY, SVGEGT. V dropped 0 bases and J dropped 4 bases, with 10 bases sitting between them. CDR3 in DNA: TGTGCCAGCAGTTACTCGACGTTCCAGAATCAGCCCCAGCATTTT. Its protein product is CASSYSTFQNQPQHF.

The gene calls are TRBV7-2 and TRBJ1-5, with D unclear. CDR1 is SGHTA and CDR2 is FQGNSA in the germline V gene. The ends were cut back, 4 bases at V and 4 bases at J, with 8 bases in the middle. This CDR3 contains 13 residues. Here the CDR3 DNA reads TGTGCCAGCAGCTCGAACTGGAATCAGCCCCAGCATTTT. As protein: CASSSNWNQPQHF.

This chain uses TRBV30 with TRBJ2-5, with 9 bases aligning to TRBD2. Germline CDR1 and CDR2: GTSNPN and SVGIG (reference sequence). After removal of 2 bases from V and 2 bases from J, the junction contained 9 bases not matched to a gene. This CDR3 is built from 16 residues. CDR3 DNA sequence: TGTGCCTGGAGTCCATCTCGGACTAGCGTACAAGAGACCCAGTACTTC. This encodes CAWSPSRTSVQETQYF.

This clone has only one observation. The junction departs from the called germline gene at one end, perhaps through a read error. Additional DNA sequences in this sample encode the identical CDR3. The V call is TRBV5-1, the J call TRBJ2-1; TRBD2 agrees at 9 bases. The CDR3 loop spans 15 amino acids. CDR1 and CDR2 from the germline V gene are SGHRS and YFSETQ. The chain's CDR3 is CASSPSAGGYNEQFF. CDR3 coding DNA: TGCGCCAGCAGTCCGAGCGCGGGAGGGTACAATGAACAGTTCTTC.

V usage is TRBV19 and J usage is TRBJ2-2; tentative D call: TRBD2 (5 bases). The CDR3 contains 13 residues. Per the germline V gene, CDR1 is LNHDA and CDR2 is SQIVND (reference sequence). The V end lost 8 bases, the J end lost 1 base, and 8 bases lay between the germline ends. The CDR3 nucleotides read TGTGCCAGTCTAAGCGGGAACACCGGGGAGCTGTTTTTT. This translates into CASLSGNTGELFF. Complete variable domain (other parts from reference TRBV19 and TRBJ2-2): DGGITQSPKYLFRKEGQNVTLSCEQNLNHDAMYWYRQDPGQGLRLIYYSQIVNDFQKGDIAEGYSVSREKKESFPLTVTSAQKNPTAFYLCASLSGNTGELFFGEGSRLTVL.

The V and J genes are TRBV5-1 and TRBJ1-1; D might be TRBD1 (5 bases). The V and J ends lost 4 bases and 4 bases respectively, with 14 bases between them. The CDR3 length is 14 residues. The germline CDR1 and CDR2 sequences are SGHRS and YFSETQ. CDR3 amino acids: CASSLDWGSTEAFF. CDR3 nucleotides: TGCGCCAGCAGCCTGGACTGGGGGAGCACTGAAGCTTTCTTT.

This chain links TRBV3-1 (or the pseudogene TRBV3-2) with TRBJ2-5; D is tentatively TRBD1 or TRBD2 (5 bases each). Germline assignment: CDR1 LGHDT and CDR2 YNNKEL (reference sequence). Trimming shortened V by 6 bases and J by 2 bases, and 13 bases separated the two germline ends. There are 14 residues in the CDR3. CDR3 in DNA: TGTGCCAGCAGACCCGGGACGTCACAAGAGACCCAGTACTTC. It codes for CASRPGTSQETQYF.

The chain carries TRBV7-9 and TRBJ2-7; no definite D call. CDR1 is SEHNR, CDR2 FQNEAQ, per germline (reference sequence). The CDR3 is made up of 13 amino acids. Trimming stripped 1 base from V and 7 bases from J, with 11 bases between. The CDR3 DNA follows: TGTGCCAGCAGCTTAGAACCCAGTACAGAGCAGTACTTC. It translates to CASSLEPSTEQYF.

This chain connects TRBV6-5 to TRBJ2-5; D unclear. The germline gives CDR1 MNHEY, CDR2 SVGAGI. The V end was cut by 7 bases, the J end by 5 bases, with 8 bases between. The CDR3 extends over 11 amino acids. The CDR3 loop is CASTSSETQYF. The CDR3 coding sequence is TGTGCCAGCACCTCGTCGGAGACCCAGTACTTC.

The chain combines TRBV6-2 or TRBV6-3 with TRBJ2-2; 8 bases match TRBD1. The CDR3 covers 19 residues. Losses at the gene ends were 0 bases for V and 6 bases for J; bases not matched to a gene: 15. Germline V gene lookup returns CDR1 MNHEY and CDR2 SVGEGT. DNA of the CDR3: TGTGCCAGCAGTTACTCGATTCAGGGGGCACACCCCGGCGCCGGGGAGCTGTTTTTT. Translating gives CASSYSIQGAHPGAGELFF.

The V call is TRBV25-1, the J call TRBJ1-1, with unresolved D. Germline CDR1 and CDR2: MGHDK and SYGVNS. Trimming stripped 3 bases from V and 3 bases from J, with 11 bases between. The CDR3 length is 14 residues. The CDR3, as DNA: TGTGCCAGCAGTGATGGCGGGGAGGACACTGAAGCTTTCTTT. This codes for CASSDGGEDTEAFF.

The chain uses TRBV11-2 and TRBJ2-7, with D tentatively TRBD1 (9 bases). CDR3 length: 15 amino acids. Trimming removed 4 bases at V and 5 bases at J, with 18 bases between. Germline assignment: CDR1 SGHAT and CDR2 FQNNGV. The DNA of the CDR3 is TGTGCCAGCAGCTCGGACAGGGGACTAGTTGACGAGCAGTACTTC. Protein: CASSSDRGLVDEQYF.

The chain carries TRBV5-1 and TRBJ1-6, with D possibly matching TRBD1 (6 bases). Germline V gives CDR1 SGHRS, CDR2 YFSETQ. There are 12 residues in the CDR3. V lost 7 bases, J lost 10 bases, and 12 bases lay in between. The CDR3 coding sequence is TGCGCCAGCCAGGGGTTTCACTCACCCCTCCACTTT. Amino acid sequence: CASQGFHSPLHF.

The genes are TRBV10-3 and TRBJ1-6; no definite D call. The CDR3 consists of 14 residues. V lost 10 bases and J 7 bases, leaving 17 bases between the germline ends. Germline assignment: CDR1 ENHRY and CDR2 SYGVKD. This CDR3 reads CATRTENRNSPLHF. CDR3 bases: TGTGCCACCCGGACGGAAAATAGGAATTCACCCCTCCACTTT.

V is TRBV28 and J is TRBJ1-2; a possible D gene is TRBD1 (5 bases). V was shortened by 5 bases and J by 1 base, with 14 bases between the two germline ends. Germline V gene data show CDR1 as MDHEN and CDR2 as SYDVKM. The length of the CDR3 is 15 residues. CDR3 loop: CASSPPPGGNYGYTF. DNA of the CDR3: TGTGCCAGCAGTCCCCCCCCCGGGGGTAACTATGGCTACACCTTC.

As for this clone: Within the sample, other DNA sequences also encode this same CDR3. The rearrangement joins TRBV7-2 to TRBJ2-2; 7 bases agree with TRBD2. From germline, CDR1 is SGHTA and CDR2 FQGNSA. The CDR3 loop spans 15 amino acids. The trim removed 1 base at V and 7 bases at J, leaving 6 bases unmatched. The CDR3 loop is CASSLVREKGGELFF. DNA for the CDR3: TGTGCCAGCAGCTTAGTGCGGGAGAAGGGCGGGGAGCTGTTTTTT.